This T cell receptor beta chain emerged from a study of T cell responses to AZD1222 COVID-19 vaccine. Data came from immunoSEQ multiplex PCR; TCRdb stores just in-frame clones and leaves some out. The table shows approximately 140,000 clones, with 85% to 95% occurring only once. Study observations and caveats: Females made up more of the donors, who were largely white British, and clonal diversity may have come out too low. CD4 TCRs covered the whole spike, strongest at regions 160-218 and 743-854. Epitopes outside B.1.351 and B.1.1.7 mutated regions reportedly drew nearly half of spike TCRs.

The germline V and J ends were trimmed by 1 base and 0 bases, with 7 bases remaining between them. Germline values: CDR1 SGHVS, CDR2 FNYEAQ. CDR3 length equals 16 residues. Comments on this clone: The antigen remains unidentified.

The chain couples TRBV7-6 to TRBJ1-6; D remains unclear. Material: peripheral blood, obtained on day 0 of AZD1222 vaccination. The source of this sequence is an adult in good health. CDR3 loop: CASSLGAGSYNSPLHF. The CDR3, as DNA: TGTGCCAGCAGCTTAGGTGCAGGCTCCTATAATTCACCCCTCCACTTT.